The rows below give T cell receptor beta chains drawn from one sample of a study of human T cells and chemical hapten exposure. TCRdb reprocessed the RACE reads with MiXCR, giving one entry per CDR3 protein. Of about 400,000 distinct CDR3 sequences in the sample, roughly 6% were seen once. This specimen was whole blood, taken in connection with sensitization to the hapten diphenylcyclopropenone (DPC). The source is a woman between 18 and 29 years old with alopecia areata. Some clones in this sample may be carry-over from other donors' samples. Each CDR3 is given with its conserved first and last residue. Each record gives: CDR3 length, J gene, D gene, clone size, V gene, CDR3 protein, CDR3 DNA. D genes are given only for firm matches. Some rows have no size entry. The others give once, few or many, or a class for an expanded clone.

>15|TRBJ1-1|.|many|TRBV20-1
CSARDLSGWAAGSFF
.
>16|TRBJ2-7|TRBD1|.|TRBV4-2
CASSQASRQGGYEQYF
TGTGCCAGCAGCCAAGCGTCTCGACAGGGTGGGTACGAGCAGTACTTC
>16|TRBJ2-5|.|many|TRBV4-3
CASSQRTGDDGETQYF
TGCGCCAGCAGCCAAAGAACAGGTGACGATGGAGAGACCCAGTACTTC
>13|TRBJ2-3|TRBD1|many|TRBV2
CASSDRGPDTQYF
TGTGCCAGCAGTGATAGGGGGCCAGATACGCAGTATTTT
>14|TRBJ1-2|TRBD1|many|TRBV6-6
CASSYSTGDYGYTF
TGTGCCAGCAGTTATTCGACAGGGGACTATGGCTACACCTTC
>12|TRBJ1-5|.|few|TRBV28
CAIQGSNQPQHF
TGTGCCATCCAGGGTAGCAATCAGCCCCAGCATTTT
>13|TRBJ1-5|.|many|TRBV5-1
CASSPWINQPQHF
TGCGCCAGCAGCCCCTGGATCAATCAGCCCCAGCATTTT
>15|TRBJ1-6|TRBD1|.|TRBV11-1
CASRPSGQGQSPLHF
TGTGCCAGCCGCCCCTCCGGACAGGGCCAGTCACCCCTCCACTTT
>15|TRBJ2-5|.|many|TRBV7-3
CASSGAGAPQETQYF
TGTGCCAGCAGCGGGGCGGGGGCCCCCCAAGAGACCCAGTACTTC
>14|TRBJ2-3|.|.|TRBV12-3/TRBV12-4
CASSFGLGPDTQYF
TGTGCCAGCAGTTTCGGTCTCGGCCCAGATACGCAGTATTTT
>15|TRBJ2-3|.|.|TRBV7-2
CASRGQRSRTDTQYF
TGTGCCAGCAGAGGCCAGCGGTCGCGCACAGATACGCAGTATTTT
>14|TRBJ2-3|TRBD2|few|TRBV20-1
CSARDPLAADTQYF
TGCAGTGCTAGAGATCCTCTAGCGGCAGATACGCAGTATTTT
>14|TRBJ2-3|.|few|TRBV7-2
CASSLLAGQGGQYF
TGTGCCAGCAGCTTATTAGCGGGGCAGGGGGGGCAGTATTTT
>13|TRBJ1-2|.|many|TRBV7-9
CASSSTGFYGYTF
TGTGCCAGCAGCTCAACAGGGTTCTATGGCTACACCTTC
>13|TRBJ1-5|.|few|TRBV6-5
CASSGTINQPQHF
TGTGCCAGCAGTGGGACCATAAATCAGCCCCAGCATTTT
>15|TRBJ2-5|TRBD1|.|TRBV4-2
CASSQVQGQEETQYF
TGTGCCAGCAGCCAAGTTCAAGGACAGGAAGAGACCCAGTACTTC
>14|TRBJ2-7|TRBD2|.|TRBV4-2
CASSPETAGDEQYF
TGTGCCAGCAGCCCCGAGACGGCGGGGGACGAGCAGTACTTC
>16|TRBJ1-2|TRBD1|.|TRBV18
CASSPPGTGGNYGYTF
TGTGCCAGCTCACCACCCGGGACAGGGGGGAACTATGGCTACACCTTC
>12|TRBJ2-7|.|.|TRBV28
CASSSAYYEQYF
TGTGCCAGCAGCTCGGCTTACTACGAGCAGTACTTC
>14|TRBJ2-3|.|few|TRBV6-6
CASGENFSTDTQYF
TGTGCCAGCGGAGAGAACTTTAGCACAGATACGCAGTATTTT
>14|TRBJ2-5|.|.|TRBV28
CASGGTARLETQYF
TGTGCCAGCGGGGGGACAGCGAGGCTGGAGACCCAGTACTTC
>15|TRBJ2-7|.|many|TRBV5-5
CASSFWRLRSYEQYF
TGTGCCAGCAGCTTTTGGCGCCTGCGCTCCTACGAGCAGTACTTC
>14|TRBJ1-5|TRBD1|many|TRBV6-6
CASGSGGGNQPQHF
TGTGCCAGCGGATCAGGGGGCGGCAATCAGCCCCAGCATTTT
>15|TRBJ2-6|.|many|TRBV7-8
CASSFPGAGANVLTF
TGTGCCAGCAGCTTCCCGGGGGCTGGGGCCAACGTCCTGACTTTC
>14|TRBJ1-2|.|few|TRBV5-4
CASSFPRANYGYTF
TGTGCCAGCAGCTTCCCCCGTGCTAACTATGGCTACACCTTC
>13|TRBJ1-6|TRBD1|many|TRBV10-3
CAMVDRVASPLHF
TGTGCCATGGTAGACAGGGTAGCATCACCCCTCCACTTT
>14|TRBJ1-1|.|.|TRBV5-4
CASSSRGRDTEAFF
TGTGCCAGCAGCTCGAGAGGCAGGGATACTGAAGCTTTCTTT
>16|TRBJ1-1|.|many|TRBV7-9
CASSLARSQGETEAFF
TGTGCCAGCAGCTTAGCGCGGTCACAGGGAGAAACTGAAGCTTTCTTT
>14|TRBJ1-5|.|many|TRBV27
CASSLSRGNQPQHF
TGTGCCAGCAGTTTATCACGGGGCAATCAGCCCCAGCATTTT
>15|TRBJ1-4|.|many|TRBV7-2
CASSPGTGLYEKLFF
TGTGCCAGCAGCCCAGGAACAGGGCTGTACGAAAAACTGTTTTTT
>14|TRBJ2-7|TRBD1|few|TRBV5-1
CASSSRTRGREQYF
TGCGCCAGCAGCTCCCGAACCAGGGGGCGAGAGCAGTACTTC
>12|TRBJ1-1|.|many|TRBV12-3/TRBV12-4
CASSFLNTEAFF
TGTGCCAGCAGTTTCTTGAACACTGAAGCTTTCTTT
>13|TRBJ2-1|.|medium-sized|TRBV2
CASSGTEYNEQFF
TGTGCCAGCAGCGGAACAGAATACAATGAGCAGTTCTTC
>15|TRBJ1-2|.|many|TRBV12-3/TRBV12-4
CASSFGGSEGNGYTF
TGTGCCAGCAGTTTTGGGGGAAGTGAGGGAAATGGCTACACCTTC
>12|TRBJ1-2|.|many|TRBV6-6
CASSPTNYGYTF
TGTGCCAGCAGTCCCACGAACTATGGCTACACCTTC
>11|TRBJ2-2|.|few|TRBV29-1
CSGVLTGELFF
TGCAGCGGGGTCCTCACCGGGGAGCTGTTTTTT
>14|TRBJ1-2|.|many|TRBV7-2
CASSLQQETYGYTF
TGTGCCAGCAGCTTGCAACAGGAGACATATGGCTACACCTTC
>17|TRBJ2-1|TRBD2|many|TRBV20-1
CSARAILAGVGYNEQFF
TGCAGTGCTAGAGCCATACTAGCGGGGGTGGGCTACAATGAGCAGTTCTTC
>14|TRBJ2-2|TRBD1|many|TRBV6-2/TRBV6-3
CASSAGGRTGELFF
TGTGCCAGCAGCGCAGGGGGACGGACCGGGGAGCTGTTTTTT
>14|TRBJ2-5|TRBD2|.|TRBV29-1
CSVSSGGGRETQYF
TGCAGCGTTTCGTCGGGCGGGGGACGGGAGACCCAGTACTTC
>14|TRBJ2-5|TRBD2|.|TRBV6-2/TRBV6-3
CASSRTSMIETQYF
TGTGCCAGCAGCAGGACTAGCATGATCGAGACCCAGTACTTC
>14|TRBJ2-1|.|.|TRBV6-1
CASTLNLLGGEQFF
TGTGCCAGCACCCTGAACCTTTTGGGGGGTGAGCAGTTCTTC
>14|TRBJ1-5|.|.|TRBV7-8
CASSSQAANQPQHF
TGTGCCAGCAGCTCGCAGGCAGCCAATCAGCCCCAGCATTTT
>16|TRBJ2-2|.|.|TRBV5-1
CASSSTGILTTGELFF
TGCGCCAGCAGCTCCACAGGGATCCTGACCACCGGGGAGCTGTTTTTT
>15|TRBJ1-3|.|few|TRBV6-2/TRBV6-3
CASSYSPTSGNTIYF
TGTGCCAGCAGTTACTCTCCAACCTCTGGAAACACCATATATTTT
>13|TRBJ2-3|.|few|TRBV4-3
CASSQDRRDTQYF
TGCGCCAGCAGCCAAGATCGACGGGATACGCAGTATTTT
>13|TRBJ1-1|.|many|TRBV7-9
CASSWDINTEAFF
TGTGCCAGCAGCTGGGACATTAACACTGAAGCTTTCTTT
>14|TRBJ2-3|.|many|TRBV5-5
CASSLEVSTDTQYF
TGTGCCAGCAGCTTGGAGGTCAGCACAGATACGCAGTATTTT
>14|TRBJ2-7|.|.|TRBV28
CASSLSAFLYEQYF
TGTGCCAGCAGTTTATCCGCTTTCCTGTACGAGCAGTACTTC
>11|TRBJ1-3|.|many|TRBV6-6
CASSLKDTIYF
TGTGCCAGCAGTTTAAAGGACACCATATATTTT
>17|TRBJ1-6|.|few|TRBV11-1
CASSARHPGSGNSPLHF
TGTGCCAGCAGCGCTCGCCACCCGGGTTCCGGTAATTCACCCCTCCACTTT
>12|TRBJ2-3|TRBD2|few|TRBV6-1
CASKLAGGPQYF
TGTGCCAGCAAACTAGCGGGGGGGCCGCAGTATTTT
>14|TRBJ1-2|.|many|TRBV7-9
CASSSTGISLGYTF
TGTGCCAGCAGCTCTACAGGGATCTCCCTTGGCTACACCTTC
>14|TRBJ2-2|.|few|TRBV6-1
CASSDGRATGELFF
TGTGCCAGCAGTGACGGCAGGGCCACCGGGGAGCTGTTTTTT
>13|TRBJ1-1|TRBD1|many|TRBV10-3
CAIRGTENTEAFF
TGTGCCATCAGGGGGACAGAGAACACTGAAGCTTTCTTT